This T cell receptor beta chain was captured by sequencing in a study of cytomegalovirus exposure and HLA in healthy donors. Overall study: Unique TCR beta sequences numbering over 100 million came from 150 million to 200 million T cells in an earlier analysis.

Germline CDR1 is SQVTM and CDR2 is ANQGSEA. The germline V and J ends were trimmed by 7 bases and 8 bases, with 27 bases remaining between them. This CDR3 region has 16 residues. PCR involved 60 Vbeta and 13 Jbeta primers. Assay used: immunoSEQ multiplex PCR; TCRdb lists only in-frame clones, some missing. The profile shows tens of thousands of clones, 81% of them singletons. Study results and limitations: Some V segments (TRBV6-2 and TRBV6-3 among them) were excluded as indistinguishable. A later analysis found TCR association rates differed by HLA locus, highest for DRB1 and lowest for HLA-C.

On this clone: Antigen unknown.

Sequenced input: PBMCs. The receptor comes from a girl aged 2 to 10 in good health and CMV-seropositive. The V call is TRBV29-1, the J call TRBJ1-3; no definite D call. CDR3 sequence reads: CSGVARGRGLDYTIYF. CDR3 DNA sequence: TGCAGCGGGGTGGCTCGCGGCCGAGGGCTGGATTACACCATATATTTT.